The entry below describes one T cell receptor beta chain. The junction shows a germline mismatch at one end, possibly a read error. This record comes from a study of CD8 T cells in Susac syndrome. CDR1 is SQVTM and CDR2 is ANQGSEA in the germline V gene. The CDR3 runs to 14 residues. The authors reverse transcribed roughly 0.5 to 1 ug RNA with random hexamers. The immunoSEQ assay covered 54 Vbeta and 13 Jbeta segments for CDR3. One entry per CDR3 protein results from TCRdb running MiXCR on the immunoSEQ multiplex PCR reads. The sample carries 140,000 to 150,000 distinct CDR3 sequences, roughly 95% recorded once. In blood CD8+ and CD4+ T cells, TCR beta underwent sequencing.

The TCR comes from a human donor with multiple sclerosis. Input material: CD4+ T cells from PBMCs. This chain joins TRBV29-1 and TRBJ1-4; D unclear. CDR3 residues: CSVASSATHEKLFF. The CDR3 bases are TGCAGCGTTGCCTCGAGTGCAACTCATGAAAAACTGTTTTTT.